This entry describes one TCR beta chain. Antigen unknown. The CDR3 covers 14 residues. V gave up 6 bases and J gave up 7 bases; unmatched junction bases: 8. Germline V lookup: CDR1 MNHEY, CDR2 SVGAGI. Individual cDNA molecules each received unique molecular identifiers attached to them. TCRdb re-derived calls from the 5' RACE reads in MiXCR, one entry per CDR3 protein. The sample yields more than 65,000 distinct CDR3 sequences, 12% to 15% seen once. The source of the sample is a study of early T cells in non-severe SARS-CoV-2 infection. For the study at large: Sequencing input comprised bulk RNA from unsorted whole blood; chain pairing was not available.

Study results and caveats: Matching with VDJdb favored anti-spike CD8 responses (missing private and CD4 specificities).

The specimen sequenced was whole blood. This TCR derives from an adult who was a healthcare worker with PCR-confirmed SARS-CoV-2 infection or an uninfected control (not recorded which). The rearrangement joins TRBV6-5 to TRBJ2-3; 9 positions agree with TRBD2. DNA of the CDR3: TGTGCCAGCAGCCTATCTAGCGGGGTTCATACGCAGTATTTT. Protein product: CASSLSSGVHTQYF.